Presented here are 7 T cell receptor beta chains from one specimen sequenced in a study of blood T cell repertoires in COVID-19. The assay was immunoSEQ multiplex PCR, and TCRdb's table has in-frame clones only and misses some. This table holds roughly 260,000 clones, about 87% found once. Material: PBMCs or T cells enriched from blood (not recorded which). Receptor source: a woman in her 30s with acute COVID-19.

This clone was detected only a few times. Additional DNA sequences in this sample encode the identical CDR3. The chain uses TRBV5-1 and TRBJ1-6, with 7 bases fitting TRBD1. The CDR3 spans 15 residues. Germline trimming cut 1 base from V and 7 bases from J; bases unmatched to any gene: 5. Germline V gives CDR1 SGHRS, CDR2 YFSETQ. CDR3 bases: TGCGCCAGCAGCTTGCAGGGGGGCGACAATTCACCCCTCCACTTT. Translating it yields CASSLQGGDNSPLHF.

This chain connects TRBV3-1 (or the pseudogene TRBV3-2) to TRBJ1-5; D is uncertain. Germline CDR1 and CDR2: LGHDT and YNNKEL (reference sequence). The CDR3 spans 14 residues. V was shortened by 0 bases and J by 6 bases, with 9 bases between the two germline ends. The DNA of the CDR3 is TGTGCCAGCAGCCAAGATAACGTGGCTCAGCCCCAGCATTTT. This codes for CASSQDNVAQPQHF.

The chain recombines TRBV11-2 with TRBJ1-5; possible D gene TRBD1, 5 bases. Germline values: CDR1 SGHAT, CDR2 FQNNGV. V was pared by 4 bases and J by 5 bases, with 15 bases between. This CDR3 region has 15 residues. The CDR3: CASSSSRVGDQPQHF. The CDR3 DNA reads TGTGCCAGCAGCTCATCCCGCGTAGGGGATCAGCCCCAGCATTTT.

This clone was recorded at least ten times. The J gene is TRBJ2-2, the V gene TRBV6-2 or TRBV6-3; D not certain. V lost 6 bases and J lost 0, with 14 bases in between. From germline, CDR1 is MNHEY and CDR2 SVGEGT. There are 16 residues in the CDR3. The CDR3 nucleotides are TGTGCCAGCAGCTTAGACACCTACGCGAACACCGGGGAGCTGTTTTTT. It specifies CASSLDTYANTGELFF.

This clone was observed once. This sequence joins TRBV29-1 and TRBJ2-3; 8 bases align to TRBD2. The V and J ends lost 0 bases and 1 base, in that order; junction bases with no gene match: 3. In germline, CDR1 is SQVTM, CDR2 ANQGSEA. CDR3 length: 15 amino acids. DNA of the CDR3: TGCAGCGTTGAAGACAGCGGGGGCCGCACAGATACGCAGTATTTT. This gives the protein CSVEDSGGRTDTQYF.

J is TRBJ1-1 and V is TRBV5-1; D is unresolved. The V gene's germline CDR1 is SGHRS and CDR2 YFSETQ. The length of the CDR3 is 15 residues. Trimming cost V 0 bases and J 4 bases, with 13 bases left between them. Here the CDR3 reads CASSLALEGLTEAFF. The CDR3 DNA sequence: TGCGCCAGCAGCTTGGCCTTGGAGGGTCTCACTGAAGCTTTCTTT.

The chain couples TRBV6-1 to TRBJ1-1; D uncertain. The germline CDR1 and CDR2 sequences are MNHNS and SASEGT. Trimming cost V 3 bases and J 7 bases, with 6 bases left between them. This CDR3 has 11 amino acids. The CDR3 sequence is CASSDELEAFF. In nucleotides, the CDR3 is TGTGCCAGCAGTGATGAACTTGAAGCTTTCTTT.